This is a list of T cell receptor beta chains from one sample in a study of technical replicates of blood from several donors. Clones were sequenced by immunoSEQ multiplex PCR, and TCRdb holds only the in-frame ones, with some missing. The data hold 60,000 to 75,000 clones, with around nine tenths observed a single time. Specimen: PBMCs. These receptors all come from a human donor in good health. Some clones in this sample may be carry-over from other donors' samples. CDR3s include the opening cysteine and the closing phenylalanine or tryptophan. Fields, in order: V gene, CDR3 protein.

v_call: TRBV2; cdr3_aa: CASSAGSAGANVLTF
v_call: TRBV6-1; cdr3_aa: CASTGGSADTQYF
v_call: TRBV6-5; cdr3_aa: CASGYRGGNQPQHF
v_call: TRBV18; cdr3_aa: CASSPGLTGNTIYF
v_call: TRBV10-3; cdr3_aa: CAISEVRTGAHEQYF
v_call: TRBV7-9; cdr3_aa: CASSPPKGISTDTQYF
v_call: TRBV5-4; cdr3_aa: CASSLRGVDSGNTIYF
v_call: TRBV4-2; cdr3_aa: CASSPSGGDEQYF
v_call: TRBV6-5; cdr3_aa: CASSYRSGNEQFF
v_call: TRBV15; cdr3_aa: CATSKRTLNTEAFF
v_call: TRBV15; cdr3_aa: CATSSGTSGSIETQYF
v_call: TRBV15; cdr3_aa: CATSWGISGNEQFF
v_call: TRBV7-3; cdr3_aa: CASSLIPGGPDTQYF